The 32 T cell receptor beta chains listed next were all sequenced from one sample in a study of beta chain features in type 1 diabetes. Study-wide results and caveats: Shortening that was moderate but significant affected the TCRB CDR3s of Type 1 diabetes patients in all four CD4+ subsets.

The authors reverse transcribed all of the isolated RNA, so sequencing captured expressed TCRB transcripts. Some clones are missing from TCRdb's copy, which holds only in-frame ones; the method was immunoSEQ multiplex PCR. Of under 850,000 clones listed, roughly an eighth are singletons. These receptors have no identified antigens. The source material was naive CD4+ T cells from blood. These receptors were taken from a young man with type 1 diabetes.

The V call is TRBV30, the J call TRBJ2-5; D unresolved. CDR1 is GTSNPN, CDR2 SVGIG, per germline (reference sequence). The CDR3 runs 11 residues. V dropped 4 bases and J dropped 2 bases, with 5 bases sitting between them. The CDR3 loop reads CAWTVQETQYF. The CDR3 DNA reads as TGTGCCTGGACCGTACAAGAGACCCAGTACTTC.

This clone has only a few counts. The sample carries other DNA sequences with the same CDR3. The chain recombines TRBV7-2 with TRBJ2-3; D is possibly TRBD2 (5 bases). Germline V gene data show CDR1 as SGHTA and CDR2 as FQGNSA. With 1 base removed from V and 6 bases from J, the gap between germline ends came to 8 bases. This CDR3 spans 13 amino acids. CDR3 DNA sequence: TGTGCCAGCAGCTTAGTTCGAGGGGATACGCAGTATTTT. As protein: CASSLVRGDTQYF. The whole variable domain, filled in from reference TRBV7-2 and TRBJ2-3, reads GAGVSQSPSNKVTEKGKDVELRCDPISGHTALYWYRQSLGQGLEFLIYFQGNSAPDKSGLPSDRFSAERTGGSVSTLTIQRTQQEDSAVYLCASSLVRGDTQYFGPGTRLTVL.

This clone turned up a few times. The V call is TRBV7-9, the J call TRBJ1-1; D unclear. Per the germline V gene, CDR1 is SEHNR and CDR2 is FQNEAQ (reference sequence). The CDR3 spans 17 residues. Between the trimmed V and J ends, which lost 5 bases and 1 base, there was a span of 20 bases. The CDR3 DNA follows: TGTGCCAGCAGCCCCCGACTACGGACGGAATCGAACACTGAAGCTTTCTTT. Translating gives CASSPRLRTESNTEAFF.

This clone was detected only a few times. The chain is built from TRBV25-1 and TRBJ1-2; 11 nucleotides line up with TRBD1. Trimming cost V 3 bases and J 9 bases; bases outside gene matches: 6. The length of the CDR3 is 14 residues. Germline CDR1 is MGHDK and CDR2 is SYGVNS. The CDR3 DNA sequence: TGTGCCAGCAGTGACCTGGGACAGGGGGGAAGCTACACCTTC. Translating it yields CASSDLGQGGSYTF.

In this sample, this clone turned up a few times. This rearrangement joins TRBV28 to TRBJ2-3; TRBD1 is a possible D gene (6 bases). Germline V CDR1 and CDR2: MDHEN, SYDVKM. The V and J ends lost 6 bases and 0 bases respectively, with 10 bases between them. The CDR3 is 14 residues long. CDR3 sequence reads: CASRLQGSTDTQYF. CDR3 in DNA: TGTGCCAGCAGGCTTCAGGGGAGCACAGATACGCAGTATTTT. Combining the CDR3 with reference TRBV28 and TRBJ2-3 gives the whole variable domain DVKVTQSSRYLVKRTGEKVFLECVQDMDHENMFWYRQDPGLGLRLIYFSYDVKMKEKGDIPEGYSVSREKKERFSLILESASTNQTSMYLCASRLQGSTDTQYFGPGTRLTVL.

In its sample, this clone was seen a few times. This sequence joins TRBV29-1 and TRBJ2-7, with D unresolved. V shed 4 bases and J shed 0 bases, with 10 bases lying between them. From germline, CDR1 is SQVTM and CDR2 ANQGSEA. This CDR3 has 13 residues. In nucleotides, the CDR3 is TGCAGCGTTGGTGGACGGATCTCCTACGAGCAGTACTTC. It specifies CSVGGRISYEQYF.

The chain joins TRBV7-9 to TRBJ2-5, with a possible D match to TRBD1 (5 bases). CDR1 is SEHNR, CDR2 FQNEAQ, per germline (reference sequence). The CDR3 is 14 amino acids. V lost 7 bases to trimming and J lost 2 bases, with 14 bases between them. CDR3 DNA sequence: TGTGCCAGCACTAGAGCCCAGGGTCAAGAGACCCAGTACTTC. It is translated as CASTRAQGQETQYF. The full variable domain, with the rest looked up from reference TRBV7-9 and TRBJ2-5, is DTGVSQNPRHKITKRGQNVTFRCDPISEHNRLYWYRQTLGQGPEFLTYFQNEAQLEKSRLLSDRFSAERPKGSFSTLEIQRTEQGDSAMYLCASTRAQGQETQYFGPGTRLLVL.

This clone was counted a few times. This chain joins TRBV27 and TRBJ2-5; D remains ambiguous. CDR3 length: 12 residues. Germline assignment: CDR1 MNHEY and CDR2 SMNVEV (reference sequence). Trimming removed 2 bases at V and 2 bases at J, with 3 bases between. The CDR3 region has the DNA TGTGCCAGCAGTTTAAAACAAGAGACCCAGTACTTC. It translates to CASSLKQETQYF.

The chain uses TRBV5-1 and TRBJ2-5, with TRBD2 identical over 9 bases. The CDR3 is 14 residues long. The germline CDR1 and CDR2 sequences are SGHRS and YFSETQ. Germline trimming cut 6 bases from V and 4 bases from J; bases unmatched to any gene: 7. Written as DNA, the CDR3 is TGCGCCAGCAAGCGGGGGGTTGATTCAGAGACCCAGTACTTC. Protein sequence: CASKRGVDSETQYF.

This chain joins TRBV7-2 and TRBJ2-1; TRBD2 agrees at 7 bases. The CDR3 extends over 15 amino acids. Germline loops: CDR1 SGHTA, CDR2 FQGNSA. Losses at the gene ends were 0 bases for V and 4 bases for J; bases not matched to a gene: 3. CDR3 nucleotides: TGTGCCAGCAGCTTAGCGGGACTAAATTACAATGAGCAGTTCTTC. This codes for CASSLAGLNYNEQFF.

This clone was picked up a small number of times. This chain joins TRBV7-9 and TRBJ1-2, with D uncertain. Germline-derived CDR1 and CDR2 are SEHNR and FQNEAQ (reference sequence). Trimming removed 2 bases at V and 6 bases at J, with 13 bases between. This CDR3 comprises 14 residues. CDR3 in DNA: TGTGCCAGCAGCTTATTAACATTGGGGAATGGCTACACCTTC. Its protein product is CASSLLTLGNGYTF.

The chain links TRBV10-1 to TRBJ1-1; a weak D match, TRBD1 (6 bases). Trimming removed 8 bases from V and 7 bases from J, with 11 bases in between. The CDR3 has 11 amino acids. Germline CDR1 WNHNN, CDR2 SYGVQD (reference sequence). CDR3 amino acids: CASGAGVEAFF. The CDR3 bases are TGCGCCAGCGGGGCAGGGGTTGAAGCTTTCTTT.

The chain uses TRBV28 and TRBJ1-1; D call uncertain. V was clipped by 9 bases and J by 0 bases, with 8 bases between them. From germline, CDR1 is MDHEN and CDR2 SYDVKM. The length of the CDR3 is 12 residues. The CDR3 here is CASLLVNTEAFF. CDR3 DNA: TGTGCCAGTCTACTGGTGAACACTGAAGCTTTCTTT.

In this sample, this clone turned up a few times. The chain carries TRBV6-1 and TRBJ2-1; 9 bases align to TRBD2. Germline assignment: CDR1 MNHNS and CDR2 SASEGT. J lost 5 bases, V lost 2 bases, and 4 bases had no gene match. The CDR3 sequence is 15 residues long. Here the CDR3 reads CASSEPWTSDNEQFF. The CDR3, as DNA: TGTGCCAGCAGTGAACCCTGGACTAGCGACAATGAGCAGTTCTTC.

The table lists this clone with a few counts. The genes are TRBV29-1 and TRBJ1-2, with TRBD1 identical over 11 bases. V gave up 1 base and J gave up 8 bases; unmatched junction bases: 6. The CDR3 is 14 residues long. Germline values: CDR1 SQVTM, CDR2 ANQGSEA. In DNA form, the CDR3 reads TGCAGCGTTGAAGGTGGGACAGGGGGAAGGGGCTACACCTTC. This translates into CSVEGGTGGRGYTF.

This clone occurred a few times. The genes are TRBV10-3 and TRBJ2-1, with D possibly being TRBD1 (6 bases). Germline loops: CDR1 ENHRY, CDR2 SYGVKD. The V end was cut by 6 bases, the J end by 5 bases, with 14 bases between. The CDR3 has 14 amino acids. The DNA of the CDR3 is TGTGCCATCAGCGCCGGGACAAAAGACAATGAGCAGTTCTTC. Translating it yields CAISAGTKDNEQFF.

This clone was observed a few times. The chain couples TRBV4-1 to TRBJ2-3, with D unresolved. V lost 4 bases and J lost 2, with 16 bases in between. From germline, CDR1 is MGHRA and CDR2 YSYEKL. This CDR3 is 16 amino acids long. The CDR3 region has the DNA TGCGCCAGCAGCCCCGGCCCGAGCCCTGCCACAGATACGCAGTATTTT. Its protein is CASSPGPSPATDTQYF.

This rearrangement joins TRBV28 to TRBJ1-5; D possibly corresponds to TRBD1 (6 bases). This CDR3 contains 15 residues. CDR1 and CDR2 (germline): MDHEN, SYDVKM. V lost 6 bases, J lost 6 bases, and 18 bases lay in between. CDR3: CASSPGALGGQPQHF. CDR3 sequence (DNA): TGTGCCAGCAGCCCCGGGGCCCTAGGGGGTCAGCCCCAGCATTTT.

The V gene is TRBV27, the J gene TRBJ2-5, with a possible D match to TRBD2 (5 bases). The V and J ends lost 3 bases and 4 bases respectively, with 9 bases between them. CDR1 is MNHEY, CDR2 SMNVEV, per germline (reference sequence). This CDR3 spans 13 amino acids. CDR3 in DNA: TGTGCCAGCAGTTTGGTCAGCGGAGAGACCCAGTACTTC. Its protein is CASSLVSGETQYF.

This chain uses TRBV27 with TRBJ1-2; D may be TRBD1 (5 bases). Trimming shortened V by 6 bases and J by 7 bases, and 9 bases separated the two germline ends. The CDR3 covers 11 residues. Looked up from germline, CDR1 is MNHEY and CDR2 is SMNVEV (reference sequence). CDR3 coding DNA: TGTGCCAGCAGCCCTGGGGGTGGCTACACCTTC. Encoded protein: CASSPGGGYTF.

In its sample, this clone was seen a few times. V and J are TRBV19 and TRBJ1-2, with 7 positions matching TRBD1. The CDR3 sequence is 15 residues long. Germline loops: CDR1 LNHDA, CDR2 SQIVND (reference sequence). The trim removed 5 bases at V and 4 bases at J, leaving 10 bases unmatched. This CDR3 reads CASSSGQDQLYGYTF. DNA for the CDR3: TGTGCCAGTAGTTCCGGACAGGACCAGCTCTATGGCTACACCTTC.

The chain recombines TRBV5-1 with TRBJ2-1, with TRBD2 identical over 7 bases. The trim removed 4 bases at V and 4 bases at J, leaving 11 bases unmatched. Germline V gene lookup returns CDR1 SGHRS and CDR2 YFSETQ. This CDR3 has 16 amino acids. CDR3 coding DNA: TGCGCCAGCAGCCTGAAGGAGCGGGGATCTTACAATGAGCAGTTCTTC. The encoded protein is CASSLKERGSYNEQFF.

The rearrangement joins TRBV19 to TRBJ2-7; no firm D call. The CDR3 covers 14 residues. V lost 7 bases, J lost 5 bases, and 18 bases lay in between. The germline gives CDR1 LNHDA, CDR2 SQIVND (reference sequence). This CDR3 is CASTRFPGSHEQYF. CDR3 nucleotides: TGTGCCAGTACCCGATTTCCGGGCAGCCACGAGCAGTACTTC.

This clone was recorded at least ten times. This chain connects TRBV30 to TRBJ1-5; D gene unclear. CDR1 is GTSNPN and CDR2 is SVGIG in the germline V gene (reference sequence). V lost 5 bases to trimming and J lost 4 bases, with 15 bases between them. The CDR3 is 14 amino acids. CDR3 protein: CAWADGPQNQPQHF. CDR3 nucleotide sequence: TGTGCCTGGGCCGATGGACCGCAAAATCAGCCCCAGCATTTT.

This clone was counted only a few times. J is TRBJ1-4 and V is TRBV28, with 7 positions matching TRBD1. This CDR3 has 14 amino acids. Germline CDR1 is MDHEN and CDR2 is SYDVKM. The J segment lost 6 bases and the V segment lost 2 bases, leaving 3 bases of the junction unmatched. CDR3 sequence (DNA): TGTGCCAGCAGTTTAGACAGGGTTTATGAAAAACTGTTTTTT. This encodes CASSLDRVYEKLFF.

Only a few counts were recorded for this clone. The rearrangement joins TRBV30 to TRBJ2-4; possibly TRBD2 for D (5 bases). V lost 4 bases to trimming and J lost 7 bases, with 17 bases between them. The CDR3 has 14 residues. In germline, CDR1 is GTSNPN, CDR2 SVGIG (reference sequence). The CDR3 protein is CAWTKRDSVNIQYF. The DNA for the CDR3 is TGTGCCTGGACCAAACGGGATTCTGTGAACATTCAGTACTTC.

In its sample, this clone was seen a few times. CDR3 protein: CASSQQTPTSGNTIYF. CDR3 DNA: TGTGCCAGCAGCCAACAGACACCGACCTCTGGAAACACCATATATTTT. V and J are TRBV14 and TRBJ1-3, with no clear D. This CDR3 spans 16 amino acids. V was cut by 2 bases and J by 0 bases, with 11 bases left in between. CDR1 SGHDN and CDR2 FVKESK come from the germline V gene.

The gene calls are TRBV7-2 and TRBJ2-3; D is unresolved. V was cut by 1 base and J by 2 bases, with 13 bases left in between. The CDR3 is 16 residues long. Germline CDR1 SGHTA, CDR2 FQGNSA. DNA for the CDR3: TGTGCCAGCAGCTTAGGGCAGGCAAGATCCACAGATACGCAGTATTTT. Translating gives CASSLGQARSTDTQYF.

A few counts support this clone. V and J are TRBV6-4 and TRBJ1-6, with 7 bases identical to TRBD1. CDR1 and CDR2 (germline): MRHNA, SNTAGT. V lost 10 bases and J lost 6; bases outside the gene matches: 9. There are 14 residues in the CDR3. Here the CDR3 DNA reads TGTGCCAAGTTACAGGGGCGTCCTAATTCACCCCTCCACTTT. Translated, it gives CAKLQGRPNSPLHF.

With respect to this clone: Other nucleotide sequences in the sample specify the same CDR3. CDR3 sequence (DNA): TGTGCCAGCTCACCTTTGAGCACAGATACGCAGTATTTT. Its translation is CASSPLSTDTQYF. The rearrangement links TRBV18 to TRBJ2-3; D is ambiguous. The CDR3 totals 13 residues. V lost 3 bases to trimming and J lost 0 bases, with 4 bases between them. Germline V gene lookup returns CDR1 KGHSH and CDR2 LQKENI.

This chain links TRBV18 with TRBJ2-7; a possible D gene is TRBD2 (6 bases). The V end was cut by 6 bases, the J end by 0 bases, with 15 bases between. Germline CDR1 KGHSH, CDR2 LQKENI. This CDR3 is built from 15 residues. The CDR3 DNA sequence: TGTGCCAGCTCCCCAAGGGCGGGGTACTCCTACGAGCAGTACTTC. Amino acid sequence: CASSPRAGYSYEQYF.

V gene TRBV18 combines with J gene TRBJ2-1, with TRBD2 identical over 13 bases. J gave up 8 bases and V 3 bases, and 7 bases lay outside the gene matches. This CDR3 is 16 amino acids long. Germline V gene lookup returns CDR1 KGHSH and CDR2 LQKENI. As DNA, the CDR3 is TGTGCCAGCTCACCCCCTCGACTAGCGGGGGGCCATGAGCAGTTCTTC. It is translated as CASSPPRLAGGHEQFF.